Listed below are T cell receptor beta chains from one sample, sequenced in a study of identical twins. TCRdb analysed the 5' RACE reads with MiXCR anew, one entry per CDR3 protein. Here the sample spans over 250,000 distinct CDR3 sequences, roughly 8.6% being singletons. This sample also appeared in a second study, on yellow fever vaccine responses in identical twins.

The sample taken for sequencing was CD8+ T cells sorted from blood. The receptor set was obtained from a woman aged 18-29 years in good health. Both conserved end residues are trimmed from each CDR3. A D gene is named only where the DNA matches it firmly.

-	TRBV5-4	ASTEANYGYT
TRBD2	TRBV28	ASSLLVARTSPQETQY
TRBD2	TRBV6-4	ASSDSSGSPYNEQF
TRBD2	TRBV20-1	SADEGGAEQY
-	TRBV18	ASSPPDEKVGETQY
-	TRBV12-3/TRBV12-4	ASSLSVELF
-	TRBV7-9	ASASDLSYEQY
-	TRBV12-3/TRBV12-4	ASSLFPLSYEQY
-	TRBV7-3	ASSPDGTEQY
-	TRBV12-3/TRBV12-4	ASSTSVNHEQY
TRBD1	TRBV28	ASRNGQGNEQF
-	TRBV3-1	ASCQEVAGTDTQY
-	TRBV7-9	ASSGRDYEQY
-	TRBV2	ASSDGALSNQPQH
-	TRBV29-1	SVESTSMGETQY
TRBD2	TRBV7-9	ASSTSGTSYNEQF
TRBD2	TRBV7-9	ASSLGWEGLSYEQY
-	TRBV2	ASSDLGRFSYEQY
TRBD2	TRBV6-2/TRBV6-3	ASTSGGVNEQF
-	TRBV28	ASSSSLGETQY
TRBD2	TRBV7-8	ASSFLTSGSAPISYNEQF
TRBD1	TRBV20-1	SARWTGSYEQY
-	TRBV12-3/TRBV12-4	ASSLGGPTPTDTQY
TRBD1	TRBV7-9	AKRGLGQSSYNEQF
-	TRBV10-2	ASSDRDYITDTQY
-	TRBV6-5	ASSYTIAKNIQY
TRBD2	TRBV20-1	SASASGGNEQY
-	TRBV4-2	ASSQVFFQTQY
-	TRBV11-2	ASSPMRGQRDYT
TRBD2	TRBV7-3	TSCSPGLAGKGAQETQY
TRBD1	TRBV6-1	ASSDPQGYNEQF
TRBD1	TRBV7-9	ASTDRGTEAF
TRBD2	TRBV20-1	SARELGTTFHNEQF
-	TRBV6-2/TRBV6-3	ASAAAAGNQPQH
TRBD2	TRBV20-1	SARDLFRTSYEQY
-	TRBV4-3	ASSQEVGGSYNEQF
-	TRBV5-5	ASTFRGRGTDTQY
-	TRBV9	ASSVGGSTEAF
TRBD2	TRBV2	ASSEPWGLAALQTYEQY
-	TRBV24-1	ATRGAGDYNEQF
-	TRBV27	ASSFLLPDRLTYEQY
TRBD2	TRBV6-1	ASSPTSGGVVDTQY
-	TRBV2	ASETGGGTGELF
-	TRBV9	AETGVNAGELF